The 8 T cell receptor beta chains in this list originate from one sample, sequenced in a study of OX40 agonist ivuxolimab in advanced cancers. Assay used: immunoSEQ multiplex PCR; TCRdb lists only in-frame clones, some missing. This sample has fewer than 120,000 clones, with approximately 89% found just once. The material sequenced was CD4+ or CD8+ T cells sorted from blood, taken in a trial of the OX40 agonist ivuxolimab. The receptors were sampled from an adult with an advanced solid tumor such as melanoma, head and neck, liver or kidney cancer.

J is TRBJ1-1 and V is TRBV7-3, with D unclear. The CDR3 consists of 15 residues. In germline, CDR1 is SGHTA, CDR2 FQGTGA. Trimming stripped 1 base from V and 3 bases from J, with 12 bases between. The CDR3 region has the DNA TGTGCCAGCAGCTTAAATGGCCCTCGGGACACTGAAGCTTTCTTT. This codes for CASSLNGPRDTEAFF.

V gene TRBV7-9 combines with J gene TRBJ1-5, with D perhaps matching TRBD1 (5 bases). The CDR3 is 15 residues long. Germline V lookup: CDR1 SEHNR, CDR2 FQNEAQ (reference sequence). V was cut by 1 base and J by 6 bases, with 13 bases left in between. CDR3 protein: CASSLGTGVVQPQHF. The CDR3 bases are TGTGCCAGCAGCTTAGGAACGGGGGTTGTTCAGCCCCAGCATTTT.

V gene TRBV5-6 combines with J gene TRBJ2-6; D remains ambiguous. Trimming took off 0 bases at V and 1 base at J, with 5 bases between the two ends. CDR1 is SGHDT, CDR2 YYEEEE, per germline. This CDR3 region has 15 residues. The CDR3 here is CASSLGPSGANVLTF. The CDR3 DNA sequence: TGTGCCAGCAGCTTGGGCCCGTCTGGGGCCAACGTCCTGACTTTC.

CDR3 DNA: TGTGCCAGCAGTGACCGACCAAGAGCTGGAAACACCATATATTTT. Residues: CASSDRPRAGNTIYF. The chain links TRBV6-6 to TRBJ1-3; D is undetermined. This CDR3 spans 15 amino acids. Germline CDR1 is MNHNY and CDR2 is SVGAGI (reference sequence). V was clipped by 5 bases and J by 2 bases, with 13 bases between them.

J is TRBJ1-2 and V is TRBV6-6; D not certain. Trimming left V 6 bases short and J 0 bases short, with 8 bases between. CDR1 and CDR2 from the germline V gene are MNHNY and SVGAGI (reference sequence). The CDR3 has 13 amino acids. The CDR3 loop is CASRFASNYGYTF. CDR3 bases: TGTGCCAGCAGATTTGCATCTAACTATGGCTACACCTTC.

This sequence joins TRBV19 and TRBJ2-3, with TRBD1 as a possible D gene (6 bases). There are 17 residues in the CDR3. The V end lost 4 bases, the J end lost 1 base, and 18 bases lay between the germline ends. Per germline, CDR1 LNHDA and CDR2 SQIVND (reference sequence). The CDR3 sequence: CASSKDGTGFGTDTQYF. The CDR3 nucleotides read TGTGCCAGTAGTAAAGATGGAACAGGGTTCGGCACAGATACGCAGTATTTT.

The rearrangement joins TRBV7-9 to TRBJ2-2; 12 nucleotides align to TRBD2. Germline CDR1 is SEHNR and CDR2 is FQNEAQ (reference sequence). The CDR3 spans 15 residues. V shed 5 bases and J 4 bases; nucleotides not matched to a gene: 2. The CDR3 DNA is TGTGCCAGCAGCGGACTAGCGGGACGCACCGGGGAGCTGTTTTTT. As protein: CASSGLAGRTGELFF.

This chain connects TRBV7-4 to TRBJ2-3; D unresolved. CDR1 is SGHVT, CDR2 SQSDAQ, per germline. The CDR3 is 14 amino acids. Trimming removed 0 bases at V and 8 bases at J, with 12 bases between. The CDR3 is CASSLARSRGTQYF. CDR3 in DNA: TGTGCCAGCAGCTTAGCGAGGAGTAGAGGTACGCAGTATTTT.